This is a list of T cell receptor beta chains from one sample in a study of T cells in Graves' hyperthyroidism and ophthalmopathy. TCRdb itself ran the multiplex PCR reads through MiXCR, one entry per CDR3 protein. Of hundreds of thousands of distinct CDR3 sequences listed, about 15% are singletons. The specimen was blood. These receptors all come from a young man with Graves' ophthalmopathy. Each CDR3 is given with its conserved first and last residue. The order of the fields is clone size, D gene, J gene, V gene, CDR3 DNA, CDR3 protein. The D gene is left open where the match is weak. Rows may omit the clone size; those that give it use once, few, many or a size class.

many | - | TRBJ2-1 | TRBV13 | TGTGCCAGCAGCCTAGACGAGGAATCTGATGAGCAGTTCTTC | CASSLDEESDEQFF
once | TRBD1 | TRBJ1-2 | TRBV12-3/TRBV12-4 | TGTGCCAGCAGGAGCGTGGGACAGGCCTATGGCTACACCTTC | CASRSVGQAYGYTF
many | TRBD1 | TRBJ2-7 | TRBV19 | TGTGCCAGTAGGCCGGGACAGGGGAATTCCTACGAGCAGTACTTC | CASRPGQGNSYEQYF
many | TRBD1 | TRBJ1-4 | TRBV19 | TGTGCCAGTACGGACAGGGCGGATCCAACTAATGAAAAACTGTTTTTT | CASTDRADPTNEKLFF
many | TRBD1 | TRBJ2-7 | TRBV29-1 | TGCAGCGTCCAGGGGGCCTACGAGCAGTACTTC | CSVQGAYEQYF
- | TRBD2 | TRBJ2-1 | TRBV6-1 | TGTGCCAGCAGTGACAGCGGGGGGATATACAATGAGCAGTTCTTC | CASSDSGGIYNEQFF
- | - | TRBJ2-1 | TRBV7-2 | TGTGCCAGCAGCCCCCCTAGCGACCCCTACAATGAGCAGTTCTTC | CASSPPSDPYNEQFF
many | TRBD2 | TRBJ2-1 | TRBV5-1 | TGCGCCAGCAGAAAAGCGGGAGGAATGTCCTACAATGAGCAGTTCTTC | CASRKAGGMSYNEQFF
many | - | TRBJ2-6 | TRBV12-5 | TGTGCTAGTGGTTTGGTAAGGCAGTTGTATGGGGCCAACGTCCTGACTTTC | CASGLVRQLYGANVLTF
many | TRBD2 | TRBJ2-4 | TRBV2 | TGTGCCAGCAGTGTTTGGACTAGCGGGAGCAAGGACATTCAGTACTTC | CASSVWTSGSKDIQYF
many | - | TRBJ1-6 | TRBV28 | TGTGCCAGCAGCGGGGGGAGGGCGGGGTATTCACCCCTCCACTTT | CASSGGRAGYSPLHF
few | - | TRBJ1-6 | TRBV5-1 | TGCGCCAGCAGGAGGGAAAGCTATAATTCACCCCTCCACTTT | CASRRESYNSPLHF
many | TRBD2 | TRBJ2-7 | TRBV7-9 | TGTGCCAGCAGCTTAGAGGTAGCGGGAGTTTACGAGCAGTACTTC | CASSLEVAGVYEQYF
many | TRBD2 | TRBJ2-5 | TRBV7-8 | TGTGCCAGCAGTGATTATAGCGGGATGGGACAAGAGACCCAGTACTTC | CASSDYSGMGQETQYF
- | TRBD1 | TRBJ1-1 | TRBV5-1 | TGCGCCAGCAGCTTTTGGGACAGGGGGAACACTGAAGATTTCTTT | CASSFWDRGNTEDFF
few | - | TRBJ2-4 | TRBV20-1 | TGCAGTGCTAGACAGGGACGGCGTGAGGGGAACATTCAGTACTTC | CSARQGRREGNIQYF
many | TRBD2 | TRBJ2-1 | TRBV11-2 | TGTGCCAGCAGCTTATTAGCGGGAGGGCCGCATGAGCAGTTCTTC | CASSLLAGGPHEQFF
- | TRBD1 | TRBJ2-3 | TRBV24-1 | TGTGCCACCAGTGATTTGCTGGGACAGGGGAGCACAGATACGCAGTATTTT | CATSDLLGQGSTDTQYF
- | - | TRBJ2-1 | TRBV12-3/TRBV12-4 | TGTGCCAGCAGTGGGCGGAGGCGAAATGAGCAGTTCTTC | CASSGRRRNEQFF
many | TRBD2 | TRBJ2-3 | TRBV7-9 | TGTGCCAGCAGCCCAGCGACTAGCGGGGGAATCGCAGATACGCAGTATTTT | CASSPATSGGIADTQYF
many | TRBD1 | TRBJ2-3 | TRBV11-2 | TGTGCCAGCAGCACACAACCGGGACAGGCGGCAGATACGCAGTATTTT | CASSTQPGQAADTQYF
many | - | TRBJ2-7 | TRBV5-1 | TGCGCCAGCAGCTTGCGCAGTCTGATCTACGAGCAGTACTTC | CASSLRSLIYEQYF
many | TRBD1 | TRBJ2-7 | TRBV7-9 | TGTGCCAGCACCCGGGACAGGTCCTACGAGCAGTACTTC | CASTRDRSYEQYF
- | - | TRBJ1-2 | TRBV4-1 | TGCGCCAGCAGCCAAGACAGGGTTGGCTATGGCTACACCTTC | CASSQDRVGYGYTF
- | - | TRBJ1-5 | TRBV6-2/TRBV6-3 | TGTGCCAGCAGTTACTCGAGAGGGGGGCAGCCCCAGCATTTT | CASSYSRGGQPQHF
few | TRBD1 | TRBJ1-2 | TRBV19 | TGTGCCAGTAGTCCTCATCAGGGGGCAACCTATGGCTACACCTTC | CASSPHQGATYGYTF
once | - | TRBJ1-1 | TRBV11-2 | TGCGCCAGCAGCCAAAAATGGACAGAGAACACTGAAGCTTTCTTT | CASSQKWTENTEAFF
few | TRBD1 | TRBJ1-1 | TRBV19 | TGTGCCAGTAGTATTCGGGGACAGGGGGCAACTGAAGCTTTCTTT | CASSIRGQGATEAFF
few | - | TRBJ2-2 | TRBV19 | TGTGCCAGTAGTATAGACGTGGGATCGGACACCGGGGAGCTGTTTTTT | CASSIDVGSDTGELFF
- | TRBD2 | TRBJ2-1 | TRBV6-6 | TGTGCCAGCAGTTACCCCTTGAAGGCCCGGAGGGGAGCGGGGCGCAAGAATGAGCAGTTCTTC | CASSYPLKARRGAGRKNEQFF
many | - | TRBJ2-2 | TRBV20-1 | TGCAGTGCTCGACTTACCGGGGAGCTGTTTTTT | CSARLTGELFF
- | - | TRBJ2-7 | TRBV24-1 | TGTGCCACCAGCGAATTGGGGCAGGGTGGTAATGAGCAGTACTTC | CATSELGQGGNEQYF
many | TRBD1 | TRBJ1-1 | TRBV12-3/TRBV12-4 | TGTGCCAGCAGTTATGGGAGTATGACAGGGGACACTGAAGCTTTCTTT | CASSYGSMTGDTEAFF
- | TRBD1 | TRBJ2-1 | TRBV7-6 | TGTGCCAGCAGCTCCGGGACAGGGGACTCCTACAATGAGCAGTTCTTC | CASSSGTGDSYNEQFF
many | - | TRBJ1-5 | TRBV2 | TGTGCCAGCAGTGAAGGGCTTACTCAGCCCCAGCATTTT | CASSEGLTQPQHF
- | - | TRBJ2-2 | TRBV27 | TGTGCCACCCAACCTGAGGCGGGGCCATCCGGGGAGCTGTTTTTT | CATQPEAGPSGELFF
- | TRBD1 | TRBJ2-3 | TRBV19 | TGTGCCAGTAGTATAGGCGGTTGGCAGGGGGTCACAGATACGCAGTATTTT | CASSIGGWQGVTDTQYF
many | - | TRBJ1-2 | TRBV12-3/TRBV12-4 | TGTGCCAGCAGTACGGCGGGGGGGAAACCTAACTATGGCTACACCTTC | CASSTAGGKPNYGYTF
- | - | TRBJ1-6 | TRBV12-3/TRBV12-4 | TGTGCCAGTAAACCCCCGGGGAATTCACCCCTCCACTTT | CASKPPGNSPLHF
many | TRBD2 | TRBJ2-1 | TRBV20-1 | TGCAGTGCTAGAGAACCCGTGACTAGCGGACCTTACAATGAGCAGTTCTTC | CSAREPVTSGPYNEQFF
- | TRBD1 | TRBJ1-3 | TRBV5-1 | TGCGCCAGCGCGCTCTCAGGGGGCTCTGGAAACACCATATATTTT | CASALSGGSGNTIYF
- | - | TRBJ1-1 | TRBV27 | TGTGCCAGCAGTTTTGGGTTGGGCACTGAAGCTTTCTTT | CASSFGLGTEAFF
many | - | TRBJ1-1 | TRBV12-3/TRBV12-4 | TGTGCCAGCAGGCCGGGGGGGATGAACACTGAAGCTTTCTTT | CASRPGGMNTEAFF
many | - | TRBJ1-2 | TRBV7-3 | TGTGCCAGCAGCCGATCTGAAGGGACTGTCTATGGCTACACCTTC | CASSRSEGTVYGYTF
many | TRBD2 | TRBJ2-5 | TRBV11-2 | TGTGCCAGCAGCTTAGATCCTAGCGGGAGTCCCCAAGAGACCCAGTACTTC | CASSLDPSGSPQETQYF
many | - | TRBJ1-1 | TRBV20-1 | TGCAGTGCTAGAGCCCTACAGGGTGGCCCTGAAGCTTTCTTT | CSARALQGGPEAFF
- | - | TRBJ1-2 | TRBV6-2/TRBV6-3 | TGTGCCAGCAGTAAATTTCCAGGCAACTATGGCTACACCTTC | CASSKFPGNYGYTF